A selection of T cell receptor beta chains follows, all from one sample in a study of T cell responses to AZD1222 COVID-19 vaccine. Using immunoSEQ multiplex PCR, the repertoire was profiled, and TCRdb retains in-frame clones only, with some absent. The sample contains about 120,000 clones, roughly nine tenths of which appear only once. This specimen consisted of peripheral blood, obtained on day 0 of AZD1222 vaccination. The receptors shown here come from an adult in good health. Both conserved end residues are trimmed from each CDR3. Fields, in order: D gene, V gene, CDR3 protein. D genes are given only for firm matches.

>TRBD1|TRBV10-1
ASRPTGVYEQF
>TRBD2|TRBV7-9
ASSLSGVTYEQY
>TRBD1|TRBV2
ASSGQRIYGYT
>-|TRBV7-2
ASSPRNGGNGYT
>TRBD2|TRBV5-6
ASSLKAGLPYNEQF
>-|TRBV10-2
ASSGIGTTNQPQH
>TRBD2|TRBV6-5
ASSPPGSGAYEQY
>-|TRBV9
ASSEGTGTNTEAF
>TRBD2|TRBV27
ASTAAGAGGEETQY
>-|TRBV9
ASSVGATDTNEKLF
>-|TRBV23-1
ASSQSSPLGDQPQH
>-|TRBV3-1/TRBV3-2
ASSQGQGNTIY
>TRBD1|TRBV4-3
ASSQGSRDRGTDTQY
>TRBD2|TRBV7-3
ASSPSGTSYNEQF
>-|TRBV5-1
ASSLDQMNTGELF
>-|TRBV18
ASSRLTPQGYNEQF
>TRBD2|TRBV10-3
AISDSGTSGTYEQY
>-|TRBV24-1
ATRDTTNTGELF
>-|TRBV7-2
ASSLAGRDGGYT
>-|TRBV29-1
SVVGFLSADTQY
>-|TRBV19
ASSIELGPPGELF
>TRBD1|TRBV24-1
ATSDSLGRGQAGEQF
>-|TRBV18
ASSPPTGRYTDTQY
>-|TRBV20-1
SAVGGDRYT
>TRBD2|TRBV9
ASSGTSGAYNEQF